The T cell receptor (beta chain) described here comes from a study of T cell repertoires in cytomegalovirus infection. Whole-study context: Public TCR beta signatures marked donors with CMV infection and the matching HLA. Study conclusions and caveats: HLA-C-restricted CMV-specific TCR beta clonotypes prevailed in the ex vivo response. Public TCR beta family frequency separated CMV-and-HLA carriers, including in an independent cohort.

The ends were cut back, 0 bases at V and 6 bases at J, with 14 bases in the middle. The CDR3 consists of 15 residues. Germline-derived CDR1 and CDR2 are DFQATT and SNEGSKA (reference sequence). As regards this clonotype: Antigen specificity is unknown.

TCRdb reprocessed the reads with MiXCR, giving one entry per CDR3 protein. The sample has 680,000 or so distinct CDR3 sequences, around a third seen once. Source: cultured PBMCs, taken from culture after CMV antigen stimulation. The receptor was derived from a human donor in good health (CMV status not recorded). Some clones in this sample may be carry-over from other donors' samples. The rearrangement links TRBV20-1 to TRBJ1-4; D gene ambiguous. The CDR3 DNA follows: TGCAGTGCTAGAGATTCGAAGGTTATCGATGAAAAACTGTTTTTT. This encodes CSARDSKVIDEKLFF.